What follows are 21 T cell receptor beta chains derived from one specimen sequenced in a study of T cell repertoires in cytomegalovirus infection. Each CDR3 protein is one row after TCRdb ran MiXCR on the reads. This table holds about 530,000 distinct CDR3 sequences, approximately 25% found once. Sequenced input: PBMCs. The receptors shown here come from a human donor in good health (CMV status not recorded). Some clones in this sample may be carry-over from other donors' samples.

J is TRBJ1-6 and V is TRBV6-5; no definite D call. The CDR3 has 15 amino acids. Trimming removed 8 bases at V and 9 bases at J, with 20 bases between. CDR1 and CDR2 from the germline V gene are MNHEY and SVGAGI. CDR3 nucleotides: TGTGCCAGCCGCCCGAGTGGGCGTTTCGGTTCACCCCTCCACTTT. It encodes CASRPSGRFGSPLHF.

With regard to this clonotype: An end of the junction does not agree with germline; a read error may underlie this. V usage is TRBV11-2 and J usage is TRBJ1-4; 8 nucleotides match TRBD1. Germline V lookup: CDR1 SGHAT, CDR2 FQNNGV. The CDR3 has 15 residues. The CDR3 sequence is CASSIDRGLGEKLFF. CDR3 DNA sequence: TGTGCCAGCAGCATAGACAGGGGATTGGGGGAAAAACTGTTTTTT.

The rearrangement joins TRBV12-3 or TRBV12-4 to TRBJ1-5; 12 bases fit TRBD1. CDR3 length: 14 amino acids. Unmatched junction bases numbered 3, after V lost 6 bases and J lost 6 bases. This CDR3 is CASRGQGARQPQHF. The CDR3 nucleotides read TGTGCCAGCAGGGGACAGGGGGCGCGTCAGCCCCAGCATTTT.

The sample holds many counts of this clonotype. The chain uses TRBV11-3 and TRBJ2-1, with TRBD2 identical over 7 bases. CDR3 length: 15 amino acids. The germline V gene encodes CDR1 SGHNT and CDR2 YENEEA. J gave up 6 bases and V 1 base, and 6 bases lay outside the gene matches. Here the CDR3 DNA reads TGTGCCAGCAGCTTAGCGGGAGGACCACCCAATGAGCAGTTCTTC. Protein: CASSLAGGPPNEQFF.

Many counts were recorded for this clonotype. The chain recombines TRBV7-7 with TRBJ2-3; no clear D. Germline loops: CDR1 SSHAT, CDR2 FNYEAQ (reference sequence). The V end lost 4 bases, the J end lost 0 bases, and 14 bases lay between the germline ends. The CDR3 loop spans 16 amino acids. CDR3 in DNA: TGTGCCAGCAGCTCCGGTAGCCTGGGTAGCACAGATACGCAGTATTTT. Protein product: CASSSGSLGSTDTQYF.

The genes are TRBV27 and TRBJ2-2; unclear D gene. Trimming shortened V by 4 bases and J by 0 bases, and 9 bases separated the two germline ends. This CDR3 has 15 residues. Germline lookup yields CDR1 MNHEY and CDR2 SMNVEV (reference sequence). The CDR3 spells CASSYISANTGELFF. In DNA form, the CDR3 reads TGTGCCAGCAGTTATATAAGCGCGAACACCGGGGAGCTGTTTTTT.

This clonotype was observed a handful of times. The chain recombines TRBV28 with TRBJ2-3; no definite D call. Trimming cost V 6 bases and J 3 bases, with 22 bases left between them. CDR3 size: 17 residues. Germline-derived CDR1 and CDR2 are MDHEN and SYDVKM. The CDR3 coding sequence is TGTGCCAGCAGGGGGTCCTGGCGGCGCCAGTGGACAGATACGCAGTATTTT. Protein product: CASRGSWRRQWTDTQYF.

The CDR3 DNA reads as TGTGCCAGTACCTTGGGACATCTCGCCCCCATGAACACTGAAGCTTTCTTT. Its protein product is CASTLGHLAPMNTEAFF. V is TRBV19 and J is TRBJ1-1; possible D gene TRBD1, 6 bases. V lost 7 bases to trimming and J lost 0 bases, with 21 bases between them. Germline V gene data show CDR1 as LNHDA and CDR2 as SQIVND (reference sequence). There are 17 residues in the CDR3.

The sample holds many counts of this clonotype. The chain has TRBV7-6 and TRBJ2-3; D unclear. Trimming cost V 7 bases and J 6 bases, with 17 bases left between them. Per germline, CDR1 SGHVS and CDR2 FNYEAQ. This CDR3 spans 14 amino acids. The DNA for the CDR3 is TGTGCCAGCAAGGACGGATACACGGAGGATACGCAGTATTTT. Translating gives CASKDGYTEDTQYF.

A few counts support this clonotype. The rearrangement links TRBV19 to TRBJ1-5; no clear D. The germline V gene encodes CDR1 LNHDA and CDR2 SQIVND (reference sequence). V was cut by 0 bases and J by 7 bases, with 7 bases left in between. The CDR3 spans 13 residues. The CDR3 DNA is TGTGCCAGTAGTATAGAAAGAAACCAGCCCCAGCATTTT. Residues: CASSIERNQPQHF.

This clonotype has only a few counts. J is TRBJ2-2 and V is TRBV5-1, with 8 bases identical to TRBD2. The length of the CDR3 is 15 residues. J gave up 8 bases and V 0 bases, and 6 bases lay outside the gene matches. Germline assignment: CDR1 SGHRS and CDR2 YFSETQ. The CDR3 region has the DNA TGCGCCAGCAGCTTGGTAGGACTAGCCTCGGGGGAGCTGTTTTTT. Translating gives CASSLVGLASGELFF.

This clonotype came up many times. The rearrangement joins TRBV7-2 to TRBJ1-5; TRBD1 agrees at 9 bases. The CDR3 totals 16 residues. Germline V lookup: CDR1 SGHTA, CDR2 FQGNSA. With V trimmed by 7 bases and J by 6 bases, 13 bases remained unmatched. The CDR3 here is CASNLAGQGPSQPQHF. DNA of the CDR3: TGTGCCAGCAACCTTGCGGGACAGGGACCTTCTCAGCCCCAGCATTTT.

As regards this clonotype: One junction end disagrees with the germline gene, perhaps due to a read error. The V gene is TRBV20-1, the J gene TRBJ2-7; D is perhaps TRBD1 (5 bases). The CDR3 contains 10 residues. Germline CDR1 DFQATT, CDR2 SNEGSKA (reference sequence). CDR3 nucleotide sequence: TGCAGTGCTAGTTTAGGGGTAATCTTTTTC. Translating gives CSASLGVIFF.

The chain couples TRBV12-3 or TRBV12-4 to TRBJ2-2; D not resolved. The CDR3 extends over 15 amino acids. The ends were cut back, 1 base at V and 5 bases at J, with 11 bases in the middle. CDR3 bases: TGTGCCAGCAGTTTAGGGGCCCCGTTGACCGGGGAGCTGTTTTTT. Translation gives CASSLGAPLTGELFF.

Only a few counts were recorded for this clonotype. The rearrangement joins TRBV4-2 to TRBJ2-2, with D unclear. The V and J ends lost 3 bases and 9 bases respectively, with 14 bases between them. The CDR3 consists of 14 residues. From germline, CDR1 is LGHNA and CDR2 YNFKEQ. The CDR3 loop reads CASSQATGARELFF. The CDR3 bases are TGTGCCAGCAGCCAGGCCACCGGAGCCAGGGAGCTGTTTTTT.

V usage is TRBV6-1 and J usage is TRBJ1-6; 8 positions match TRBD1. The CDR3 runs to 14 residues. CDR1 and CDR2 (germline): MNHNS, SASEGT. J lost 12 bases, V lost 4 bases, and 8 bases had no gene match. DNA of the CDR3: TGTGCCAGCAGTGCGGGACAGGCGCGTGGACCCCTCCACTTT. Its translation is CASSAGQARGPLHF.

The rearrangement links TRBV6-2 or TRBV6-3 to TRBJ2-1; D gene ambiguous. Germline values: CDR1 MNHEY, CDR2 SVGEGT. The CDR3 runs 12 residues. V was cut by 2 bases and J by 12 bases, with 11 bases left in between. The CDR3 spells CASSYPQSGQFF. The CDR3 DNA is TGTGCCAGCAGTTACCCCCAGTCGGGGCAGTTCTTC.

The chain carries TRBV7-4 and TRBJ1-2; D gene uncertain. CDR1 and CDR2 (germline): SGHVT, SQSDAQ. CDR3 length: 15 amino acids. Trimming shortened V by 4 bases and J by 4 bases, and 16 bases separated the two germline ends. CDR3 bases: TGTGCCAGCAGCTCCCCGGGGAGGACTATCTATGGCTACACCTTC. Protein sequence: CASSSPGRTIYGYTF.

This clonotype showed up many times. CDR3 region: CASSFMHSTDTQYF. The CDR3 DNA sequence: TGTGCCAGCAGCTTTATGCACTCCACAGATACGCAGTATTTT. The chain couples TRBV7-2 to TRBJ2-3; D is unclear. The CDR3 is 14 residues long. Germline V gene lookup returns CDR1 SGHTA and CDR2 FQGNSA. Trimming took off 3 bases at V and 2 bases at J, with 9 bases between the two ends.

This chain connects TRBV7-2 to TRBJ2-3; possibly TRBD1 for D (6 bases). Germline assignment: CDR1 SGHTA and CDR2 FQGNSA. The CDR3 sequence is 15 residues long. The V end was cut by 1 base, the J end by 1 base, with 9 bases between. CDR3: CASSLGTVGTDTQYF. The CDR3, as DNA: TGTGCCAGCAGCTTAGGGACAGTGGGCACAGATACGCAGTATTTT.

This clonotype was seen repeatedly, ten times or more. V usage is TRBV7-2 and J usage is TRBJ1-6; D possibly corresponds to TRBD1 (5 bases). V shed 8 bases and J shed 8 bases, with 19 bases lying between them. The germline CDR1 and CDR2 sequences are SGHTA and FQGNSA. The CDR3 contains 15 residues. The CDR3 region has the DNA TGTGCCAGCGGTATCCCAGGGCCCTACTATTCACCCCTCCACTTT. Translation gives CASGIPGPYYSPLHF.